Presented here are 20 T cell receptor delta chains from one specimen sequenced in a study of γδ T cells in repeated Plasmodium falciparum infection. Gammadelta T cells were flow-sorted from PBMC into Vgamma9/Vdelta2+ and Vdelta2-negative populations for bulk analysis. TCRdb re-called the multiplex PCR reads via CATT. The repertoire has more than 45,000 delta-chain clones, over 1.5% of them found once; the top ten carry 15%. Source material: gamma-delta T cells from blood. Every receptor here comes from a pool of human donors (malaria-infected and uninfected, not separated).

Ten or more counts support this clone. TCRdb shows a much larger clone's protein in place of this DNA's translation, and the two differ at residue 5, likely through a read error; the protein shown is translated from the DNA. The V call is TRDV1, the J call TRDJ1; 7 nucleotides match TRDD3. The CDR3 has 20 residues. The V and J ends lost 4 bases and 0 bases, in that order; junction bases with no gene match: 20. Germline V gene data show CDR1 as TSWWSYY and CDR2 as QGS. DNA of the CDR3: TGTGCTCTTGGGGGACTAGTACCCTCCAAGTGGGGGACGTACACCGATAAACTCATCTTT. This gives the protein CALGGLVPSKWGTYTDKLIF.

This clone was picked up many times. A far larger clone is just one base off, so this is likely a read error. The same CDR3 is also encoded by other DNA sequences in this sample. The CDR3 region is CALGELVPPRGWGIHTDKLIF. As DNA, the CDR3 is TGTGCTCTTGGGGAACTTGTACCCCCTCGGGGATGGGGGATACACACCGATAAACTCATCTTT. The rearrangement links TRDV1 to TRDJ1, with 10 bases matching TRDD3. This CDR3 spans 21 amino acids. Germline values: CDR1 TSWWSYY, CDR2 QGS. The V and J ends lost 0 bases and 0 bases, in that order; junction bases with no gene match: 16.

This clone was counted many times. A read error is the likely source, as a far larger clone sits one nucleotide away. This specimen includes other DNA sequences encoding the same CDR3. The V gene is TRDV3, the J gene TRDJ1; D is possibly TRDD2 (5 bases). Germline CDR1 is TVYSNPD and CDR2 is GDNSRS (reference sequence). This CDR3 is built from 12 residues. Here the CDR3 DNA reads TGTGCCTTTAAACCCTACACCGATAAGCTCATCTTT. This encodes CAFKPYTDKLIF.

This clone was seen repeatedly, ten times or more. V gene TRDV1 combines with J gene TRDJ1, with D uncertain. Germline V gene data show CDR1 as TSWWSYY and CDR2 as QGS. The CDR3 sequence is 22 residues long. V dropped 0 bases and J dropped 0 bases, with 29 bases sitting between them. CDR3 coding DNA: TGTGCTCTTGGGGAACTGGGACCCTTTCCCGGCGCCGATGGCGGGTACACCGATAAACTCATCTTT. Translated: CALGELGPFPGADGGYTDKLIF.

With respect to this clone: Only one base separates this from a far larger clonotype, so it likely reflects a read error. The same CDR3 can be traced to other DNA sequences in this sample. The CDR3, as DNA: TGTGCTCTTGGGGAACTACTGGAGTTTGTGTCCGGGTGGTCTGGGGGATCCTACACCGATAAACTCATCTTT. It is translated as CALGELLEFVSGWSGGSYTDKLIF. V is TRDV1 and J is TRDJ1, with TRDD3 identical over 9 bases. The J gene, absent from TCRdb, was called here by matching the DNA to germline. Germline CDR1 reads TSWWSYY; CDR2 reads QGS. The CDR3 contains 24 residues. Trimming cost V 0 bases and J 0 bases; bases outside gene matches: 26.

The gene calls are TRDV1 and TRDJ1, with TRDD3 as a possible D gene (6 bases). Trimming pared 4 bases from V and 0 bases from J, leaving 9 bases between. This CDR3 is built from 14 residues. Germline-derived CDR1 and CDR2 are TSWWSYY and QGS. The CDR3 DNA reads TGTGCTCTTGGGGGTCCTGGGGACACCGATAAACTCATCTTT. Translating gives CALGGPGDTDKLIF.

This clone turned up a few times. Given a much more abundant clone one base away, this may be a read error. The chain carries TRAV29/DV5 and TRDJ1, with 12 positions matching TRDD3. The CDR3 extends over 23 amino acids. Germline CDR1 reads NSMFDY; CDR2 reads ISSIKDK. V shed 0 bases, J shed 0 bases, and the junction held 24 bases outside the gene matches. The CDR3 DNA reads TGTGCAGCAAGCGAGTATTTAGGAGGAACTGGGGGATACACACGGACGCACACCGATAAACTCATCTTT. It specifies CAASEYLGGTGGYTRTHTDKLIF.

This clone was seen repeatedly, ten times or more. This sample also contains other DNA sequences that code for the same CDR3. CDR3 loop: CAFQLKWELGDTDKLIF. CDR3 coding DNA: TGTGCCTTTCAATTAAAGTGGGAACTGGGGGACACCGATAAACTCATCTTT. V and J are TRDV3 and TRDJ1; 8 positions agree with TRDD3. Germline CDR1 and CDR2: TVYSNPD and GDNSRS (reference sequence). The V and J ends lost 2 bases and 0 bases, in that order; junction bases with no gene match: 14. The CDR3 is 17 residues long. Full variable domain (outside the CDR3, taken from reference TRDV3 and TRDJ1): CDKVTQSSPDQTVASGSEVVLLCTYDTVYSNPDLFWYRIRPDYSFQFVFYGDNSRSEGADFTQGRFSVKHILTQKAFHLVISPVRTEDSATYYCAFQLKWELGDTDKLIFGKGTRVTVEP.

Comment on this clone: This is likely an artifact of a read error, given a far larger clone one base away. Additional DNA sequences in this sample encode the identical CDR3. J is TRDJ1 and V is TRDV1, with TRDD3 matching over 9 bases. Looked up from germline, CDR1 is TSWWSYY and CDR2 is QGS. The CDR3 sequence is 20 residues long. CDR3 loop: CALGERNQGDTLLDTDKLIF. The CDR3 DNA reads as TGTGCTCTTGGAGAACGGAATCAGGGGGATACTCTCCTTGACACCGATAAACTCATCTTT.

This clone came up many times. TCRdb's protein, taken from a much larger clone, differs from this DNA's translation at residue 8, likely owing to a read error; the protein displayed comes from the DNA. This sequence joins TRDV2 and TRDJ1; D is undetermined. V lost 0 bases and J 0 bases, leaving 16 bases between the germline ends. CDR1 GEAIGNYY and CDR2 EKD come from the germline V gene. The CDR3 loop spans 17 amino acids. The chain's CDR3 is CACDTVGRPDHTDKLIF. The CDR3 nucleotides read TGTGCCTGTGACACCGTAGGACGGCCAGACCACACCGATAAACTCATCTTT.

A note on this clone: The protein given by TCRdb reflects a much larger clone and differs at residue 4 from this DNA's translation, likely from a read error; the protein shown is the DNA's translation. The J gene is TRDJ1, the V gene TRDV3; D is undetermined. The CDR3 has 14 residues. Germline V gene sequence: CDR1 TVYSNPD, CDR2 GDNSRS (reference sequence). With 2 bases removed from V and 5 bases from J, the gap between germline ends came to 18 bases. The CDR3 DNA follows: TGTGCCTTTCGGCGGGTTACTGCGCCAGATAAACTCATCTTT. Translated, it gives CAFRRVTAPDKLIF.

This clone has more than one count but fewer than ten. The mismatch at residue 4 between this DNA's translation and the TCRdb protein of a much larger clone likely reflects a read error; the protein shown is translated from the DNA. V is TRDV1 and J is TRDJ1; TRDD3 aligns across 9 bases. TCRdb carries no J gene annotation; the J gene was assigned here by matching the DNA with germline. Germline V gene sequence: CDR1 TSWWSYY, CDR2 QGS. CDR3 size: 21 residues. CDR3 loop: CALRLPFLPAGLGDRNRGLIF. For the CDR3, the DNA is TGTGCCCTTAGGCTCCCGTTCCTACCGGCAGGTCTGGGGGATCGCAATCGGGGACTCATCTTT.

This clone came up many times. A single base is all that separates this from a far larger clone, so a read error is likely. The same CDR3 is also encoded by other DNA sequences in this sample. The V and J genes are TRDV1 and TRDJ1; D is unclear. Germline values: CDR1 TSWWSYY, CDR2 QGS. The CDR3 extends over 19 amino acids. V was cut by 3 bases and J by 0 bases, with 23 bases left in between. CDR3 loop: CALGDPVPSCGGYTDKLIF. CDR3 coding DNA: TGTGCTCTTGGGGACCCCGTGCCCTCCTGCGGTGGGTACACCGATAAACTCATCTTT.

This clone was found many times. With a far larger clone one base away, a read error is the likely cause. The sample carries other DNA sequences with the same CDR3. The V gene is TRDV3, the J gene TRDJ2; 11 nucleotides line up with TRDD3. Germline CDR1 and CDR2: TVYSNPD and GDNSRS (reference sequence). Germline trimming cut 0 bases from V and 11 bases from J; bases unmatched to any gene: 38. The CDR3 is made up of 24 amino acids. DNA for the CDR3: TGTGCCTTTAGATTCTACCGGAACTACGAGGGAATTTACTGGGGGATAGTGGTTAGAGCGCAACTCTTCTTT. Its protein is CAFRFYRNYEGIYWGIVVRAQLFF.

This clone was detected many times. A far larger clone is off by one base, so a read error is likely. The same CDR3 can be traced to other DNA sequences in this sample. V usage is TRDV1 and J usage is TRDJ1; 10 bases agree with TRDD3. Per germline, CDR1 TSWWSYY and CDR2 QGS. CDR3 size: 22 residues. V shed 1 base and J 2 bases; nucleotides not matched to a gene: 22. DNA of the CDR3: TGTGCTCTTGGGGAACGGCCCTTAAAGGCGTGGTACTGGGGGATGCGAACCGATAAACTCATCTTT. Protein product: CALGERPLKAWYWGMRTDKLIF.

In its sample, this clone was seen many times. The protein TCRdb lists belongs to a much larger clone and differs from this DNA's translation at residue 3, which points to a read error; the protein shown is made from the DNA. V is TRDV1 and J is TRDJ1; maybe TRDD3 (6 bases). This CDR3 has 12 amino acids. Germline assignment: CDR1 TSWWSYY and CDR2 QGS. The CDR3 nucleotides read TGTGCTCCTGGGATGGGGGCCGATAAACTCATCTTT. This gives the protein CAPGMGADKLIF.

As for this clone: A read error is the likely source, as a far larger clone sits one nucleotide away. Other DNA sequences of this sample code for an identical CDR3. V and J are TRDV1 and TRDJ1; D might be TRDD2 (5 bases). Germline CDR1 is TSWWSYY and CDR2 is QGS. This CDR3 comprises 18 residues. CDR3 in DNA: TGTGCTCTTGGGGGGGGCTTCCCCCTCTTGTCAAGCACCGATAAGCTCATCTTT. Translated, it gives CALGGGFPLLSSTDKLIF.

This clone was picked up a small number of times. TCRdb pairs this DNA with a much larger clone's protein that differs at residue 11, likely a read error; the protein shown was translated from the DNA. The chain recombines TRDV1 with TRDJ1, with D uncertain. No J segment appears in TCRdb, so it was assigned here by matching the sequence to germline. V was pared by 2 bases and J by 0 bases, with 28 bases between. The CDR3 has 21 amino acids. Germline V gene lookup returns CDR1 TSWWSYY and CDR2 QGS. The CDR3 region is CALGENEGPLRETLYTDKLIF. CDR3 coding DNA: TGTGCTCTTGGGGAAAACGAGGGCCCACTGAGGGAAACCCTCTACACCGATAAACTCATCTTT.

This clone has just a few counts. The amino acid sequence in TCRdb belongs to a much larger clone and departs from this DNA's translation at residue 3, likely a sequencing read error; the sequence shown is translated from the DNA. This sequence joins TRAV38-2/DV8 and TRDJ1; TRDD2 matches 7 bases. The J gene is absent in TCRdb and was assigned here via DNA matching to germline. The CDR3 contains 25 residues. Germline assignment: CDR1 TSESDYY and CDR2 QEAYKQQN. V was clipped by 10 bases and J by 0 bases; unmatched bases: 42. CDR3 nucleotides: TGTGCTAACGGGGAGAGGGGGTGGATATCCTTCCTCCGTACGGCGGCCGGCGAGTACACCGATAAACTCATCTTT. Translation gives CANGERGWISFLRTAAGEYTDKLIF.

Worth noting for this clone: For this DNA, TCRdb reports the protein of a much larger clone, which diverges at residue 22, most likely from a read error; the protein presented here is translated directly from the DNA. The rearrangement links TRDV2 to TRDJ1, with 10 positions matching TRDD3. The CDR3 spans 24 residues. The V gene's germline CDR1 is GEAIGNYY and CDR2 EKD. CDR3 nucleotides: TGTGCCTGTGACACCGGTACAGGTCCTACCTCTTCGTACTGGGGGATGGCCTTGGGCGATAAACCCATCTTT. As protein: CACDTGTGPTSSYWGMALGDKPIF.